This T cell receptor (beta chain) was identified during a study of cytotoxic CD8 clonotypes in ibrutinib-treated CLL. Turning to the study itself: Patients attained approximately 24 partial and 2 complete responses; at median about 74 months, 14 remained remitted while about twelve progressed. The study, taken as a whole, reports: Public clonotypes showed up rarely, and on treatment they shrank or held steady.

The targeted sequencing depth was 1 in 200,000 to 1 in 1 million T cells. Assay: immunoSEQ multiplex PCR; the TCRdb copy retains only in-frame clones and omits some. This sample has some 140,000 clones, with around 90% found just once. With regard to this clone: Antigen unknown.

V was shortened by 9 bases and J by 1 base, with 6 bases between the two germline ends. This CDR3 has 11 residues. The V gene's germline CDR1 is ENHRY and CDR2 SYGVKD. For TCR beta libraries, roughly 2.2 micrograms of genomic DNA were obtained from cryopreserved PBMCs. The input for sequencing was PBMCs, taken after 12 months of ibrutinib treatment. The chain employs TRBV10-3 and TRBJ1-1; no clear D gene. The receptor comes from a human donor with chronic lymphocytic leukemia. The chain's CDR3 is CAISENTEAFF. In DNA form, the CDR3 reads TGTGCCATATCCGAGAACACTGAAGCTTTCTTT.